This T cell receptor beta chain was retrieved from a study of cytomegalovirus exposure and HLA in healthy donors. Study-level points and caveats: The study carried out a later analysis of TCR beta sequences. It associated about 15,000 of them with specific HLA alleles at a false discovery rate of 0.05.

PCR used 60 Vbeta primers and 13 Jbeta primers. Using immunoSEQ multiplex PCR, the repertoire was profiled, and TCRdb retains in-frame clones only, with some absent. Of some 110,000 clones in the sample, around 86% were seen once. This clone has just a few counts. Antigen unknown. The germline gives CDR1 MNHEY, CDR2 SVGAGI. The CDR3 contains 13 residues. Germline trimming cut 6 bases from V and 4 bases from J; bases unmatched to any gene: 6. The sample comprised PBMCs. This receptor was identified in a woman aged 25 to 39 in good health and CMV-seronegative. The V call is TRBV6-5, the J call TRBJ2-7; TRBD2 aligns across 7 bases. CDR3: CASRRDYIYEQYF. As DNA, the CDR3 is TGTGCCAGCAGACGGGACTACATATACGAGCAGTACTTC.